The 3 T cell receptor beta chains reported below all come from one sample, sequenced in a study of shared clonotypes between healthy human individuals (dated by TCRdb to the early 2020s). The library was prepared using the immunoSEQ multiplex PCR assay. This immuneACCESS table, as held by TCRdb, lists in-frame sequences with V and J called but not all clones. Of the missing ones, under half trace to an unresolved V gene in checked studies; the others have no known cause. The sample data list around 1.9 million clones, and roughly 91% of these were observed just once. Under 2% of the sample goes to the ten largest clones. For the CD8 naive samples, CD45RO-negative cells were positively selected for CCR7, yielding a CD45RA+CCR7+ population from which TemRA cells were excluded. The sample consisted of naive CD8+ T cells from PBMCs. The sample's cell subset or site label is to be understood as: CD45RA+CCR7+. These receptor sequences come from a man aged 18 to 30 in good health. Some clones in this sample may be carry-over from other donors' samples.

This rearrangement joins TRBV25-1 to TRBJ1-4; perhaps TRBD1 as D (5 bases). This CDR3 has 14 amino acids. The germline CDR1 and CDR2 sequences are MGHDK and SYGVNS. V shed 9 bases and J shed 8 bases, with 19 bases lying between them. The CDR3 DNA reads TGTGCCAGTGAGAGGCAGGGCTGGAACGAAAAACTGTTTTTT. This sequence encodes CASERQGWNEKLFF.

This chain joins TRBV7-9 and TRBJ2-7; TRBD2 aligns across 12 bases. CDR3 size: 12 residues. The V segment lost 6 bases and the J segment 6 bases; nucleotides outside the gene matches: 0. Germline values: CDR1 SEHNR, CDR2 FQNEAQ (reference sequence). The CDR3 DNA reads TGTGCCAGCAGGACTAGCGGGAGCGAGCAGTACTTC. Translated, it gives CASRTSGSEQYF.

The CDR3 loop is CASSYRKYEQYF. The CDR3, as DNA: TGTGCCAGCAGTTACAGAAAATACGAGCAGTACTTC. The rearrangement uses TRBV28 and TRBJ2-7; no firm D call. This CDR3 has 12 amino acids. V was pared by 4 bases and J by 4 bases, with 8 bases between. Germline-derived CDR1 and CDR2 are MDHEN and SYDVKM.